This passage covers 10 T cell receptor beta chains from one sample sequenced in a study of cytomegalovirus exposure and HLA in healthy donors. 60 Vbeta and 13 Jbeta primers were used in PCR. The method was immunoSEQ multiplex PCR; TCRdb's version includes in-frame clones alone and lacks a portion of them. Of 150,000 or so clones listed, 79% are singletons. The sample consisted of PBMCs. The receptors here all came from a man aged 25-45 years in good health and CMV-seropositive.

This chain uses TRBV27 with TRBJ2-7; the D is unclear. V lost 1 base and J lost 6, with 7 bases in between. The CDR3 has 12 amino acids. Looked up from germline, CDR1 is MNHEY and CDR2 is SMNVEV (reference sequence). Here the CDR3 DNA reads TGTGCCAGCAGTTTATTGGGCCTCGAGCAGTACTTC. Protein product: CASSLLGLEQYF.

J is TRBJ2-1 and V is TRBV7-8; 10 nucleotides align to TRBD1. CDR1 is SGHVS, CDR2 FQNEAQ, per germline. This CDR3 spans 15 amino acids. The junction had 7 bases not matched to a gene; V was cut back by 5 bases and J by 6 bases. The CDR3 nucleotides read TGTGCCAGCAGCCCCCTGGACAGGGGGATCAATGAGCAGTTCTTC. This translates into CASSPLDRGINEQFF.

The V call is TRBV6-1, the J call TRBJ2-1; 9 nucleotides match TRBD1. This CDR3 is 15 amino acids long. Per the germline V gene, CDR1 is MNHNS and CDR2 is SASEGT. Germline trimming cut 4 bases from V and 7 bases from J; bases unmatched to any gene: 8. CDR3 residues: CASSARTGGGNEQFF. In DNA form, the CDR3 reads TGTGCCAGCAGTGCGAGAACAGGGGGCGGGAATGAGCAGTTCTTC.

This clone was counted a single time. CDR3 DNA sequence: TGTGCCAGCAGGAGACAGGGGGCGAACACTGAAGCTTTCTTT. Translated: CASRRQGANTEAFF. The chain carries TRBV6-4 and TRBJ1-1; 10 bases fit TRBD1. CDR1 and CDR2 (germline): MRHNA, SNTAGT. The junction had 2 bases not matched to a gene; V was cut back by 6 bases and J by 1 base. This CDR3 contains 14 residues.

The V gene is TRBV4-1, the J gene TRBJ1-2; 7 nucleotides line up with TRBD1. CDR3 length: 15 residues. Losses at the gene ends were 1 base for V and 3 bases for J; bases not matched to a gene: 5. Germline V gene data show CDR1 as MGHRA and CDR2 as YSYEKL. Here the CDR3 reads CASSQVPGTDYGYTF. In DNA, the CDR3 is TGCGCCAGCAGCCAAGTACCCGGGACAGACTATGGCTACACCTTC.

The V call is TRBV10-3, the J call TRBJ2-2; 8 bases match TRBD2. The CDR3 extends over 16 amino acids. From germline, CDR1 is ENHRY and CDR2 SYGVKD. J gave up 1 base and V 4 bases, and 5 bases lay outside the gene matches. The CDR3, as DNA: TGTGCCATCAGTGCCCACGGGGGGGGGAACACCGGGGAGCTGTTTTTT. This codes for CAISAHGGGNTGELFF.

The V and J genes are TRBV7-2 and TRBJ2-7, with 9 positions matching TRBD1. Germline V lookup: CDR1 SGHTA, CDR2 FQGNSA. Trimming removed 0 bases from V and 0 bases from J; junction bases left unmatched: 3. This CDR3 is 16 amino acids long. The CDR3 coding sequence is TGTGCCAGCAGCTTAGCACGGACAGGGGTCTCCTACGAGCAGTACTTC. Its translation: CASSLARTGVSYEQYF.

V is TRBV30 and J is TRBJ2-1; 7 positions agree with TRBD2. The J segment lost 6 bases and the V segment lost 5 bases, leaving 7 bases of the junction unmatched. Germline CDR1 is GTSNPN and CDR2 is SVGIG (reference sequence). The CDR3 is 13 amino acids. For the CDR3, the DNA is TGTGCCTGGGGACTAGACTTCGTCAATGAGCAGTTCTTC. Translating it yields CAWGLDFVNEQFF. The variable domain in full, completed from reference TRBV30 and TRBJ2-1, reads SQTIHQWPATLVQPVGSPLSLECTVEGTSNPNLYWYRQAAGRGLQLLFYSVGIGQISSEVPQNLSASRPQDRQFILSSKKLLLSDSGFYLCAWGLDFVNEQFFGPGTRLTVL.

The genes are TRBV18 and TRBJ1-4; D gene ambiguous. This CDR3 spans 13 amino acids. V was shortened by 11 bases and J by 4 bases, with 14 bases between the two germline ends. CDR1 is KGHSH and CDR2 is LQKENI in the germline V gene. The CDR3 loop is CASASGVNEKLFF. CDR3 nucleotides: TGTGCCTCCGCCTCCGGGGTTAATGAAAAACTGTTTTTT.

The table lists this clone with a count of one. The chain has TRBV27 and TRBJ1-6; no definite D call. The CDR3 has 15 amino acids. The germline V gene has CDR1 MNHEY and CDR2 SMNVEV (reference sequence). V lost 0 bases and J lost 6, with 9 bases in between. This chain's CDR3 is CASSLSLVGNSPLHF. The DNA of the CDR3 is TGTGCCAGCAGTTTATCCTTGGTCGGTAATTCACCCCTCCACTTT.